The rows below give T cell receptor beta chains drawn from one sample of a study of CD8 T cells in ankylosing spondylitis. TCRdb itself ran the 5' RACE reads through MiXCR, one entry per CDR3 protein. Counted here are 200,000 to 300,000 distinct CDR3 sequences, 30% to 35% occurring once; the ten biggest clones make up approximately 4%. The sequenced material came from blood, either unsorted or a sorted T cell fraction (not recorded which). All receptors come from a male donor with ankylosing spondylitis or in good health (not recorded which). The CDR3 runs from the conserved cysteine through the conserved F or W. The D gene is left open where the match is weak. Size is omitted from some rows. Given values are once, few, many or a class for expanded clones.

. | 16 | TRBJ1-1 | TRBD1 | TRBV5-1 | TGCGCCAGCAGCGCCCGGACAGGGGAGGAATTTGGTGAAGCTTTCTTT | CASSARTGEEFGEAFF
. | 16 | TRBJ2-7 | . | TRBV7-2 | TGTGCCAGCAGCTTAATATCGCCGAGACTAGTAACCGAGCAGTACTTC | CASSLISPRLVTEQYF
. | 13 | TRBJ1-2 | . | TRBV14 | TGTGCCAGCAGCCAAGATCACGAGGATGGCTACACCTTC | CASSQDHEDGYTF
few | 11 | TRBJ2-1 | . | TRBV10-2 | TGCGCCAGCAGTGAGTCGATTGAGCAGTTCTTC | CASSESIEQFF
. | 16 | TRBJ2-1 | TRBD2 | TRBV25-1 | TGTGCCAGCAGTGGTGGACTAGCGGGCCCCTACAATGAGCAGTTCTTC | CASSGGLAGPYNEQFF
few | 17 | TRBJ2-3 | TRBD1 | TRBV12-3/TRBV12-4 | TGTGCCAGCAGTAGCCAGACCGGGACAGCTAGCACAGATACGCAGTATTTT | CASSSQTGTASTDTQYF
few | 12 | TRBJ1-2 | TRBD1 | TRBV20-1 | TGCGGAACTATGACAGGGCACTATGGCTACACCTTC | CGTMTGHYGYTF
. | 13 | TRBJ1-2 | TRBD1 | TRBV29-1 | TGCAGCGTACTGGGACAGGGGGCGATAGGCTACACCTTC | CSVLGQGAIGYTF
few | 15 | TRBJ2-5 | . | TRBV20-1 | TGCAGTGCTAGAGATTGGGCGGATGAACAAGAGACCCAGTACTTC | CSARDWADEQETQYF
. | 17 | TRBJ2-5 | TRBD1 | TRBV12-3/TRBV12-4 | TGTGCCAGCAGTTTATGGATGGGGGACAGGGTACAAGAGACCCAGTACTTC | CASSLWMGDRVQETQYF
few | 13 | TRBJ2-7 | . | TRBV12-3/TRBV12-4 | TGTGCCAGCAGGCCGGGACCATCGAGAGAGCAGTACTTC | CASRPGPSREQYF